This T cell receptor beta chain is drawn from a study of control samples from healthy donors and cancer patients. The V gene's germline CDR1 is SGHAT and CDR2 FQNNGV. V was pared by 7 bases and J by 7 bases, with 6 bases of the junction left unmatched. This CDR3 has 14 residues. Method: immunoSEQ multiplex PCR; TCRdb's copy keeps in-frame clones and lacks some. The sample carries fewer than 60,000 clones, about 86% recorded once. Sequencing was carried out using PBMCs. This chain connects TRBV11-2 to TRBJ1-5; the match to TRBD1 covers 11 bases. The TCR sequence derives from a woman aged 50 to 60 with lung cancer. The CDR3 protein is CASTRDRGSQPQHF. The CDR3 bases are TGTGCCAGCACCCGGGACAGGGGGTCGCAGCCCCAGCATTTT. Using reference TRBV11-2 and TRBJ1-5 for the parts outside the CDR3, the full variable domain is EAGVAQSPRYKIIEKRQSVAFWCNPISGHATLYWYQQILGQGPKLLIQFQNNGVVDDSQLPKDRFSAERLKGVDSTLKIQPAKLEDSAVYLCASTRDRGSQPQHFGDGTRLSIL.